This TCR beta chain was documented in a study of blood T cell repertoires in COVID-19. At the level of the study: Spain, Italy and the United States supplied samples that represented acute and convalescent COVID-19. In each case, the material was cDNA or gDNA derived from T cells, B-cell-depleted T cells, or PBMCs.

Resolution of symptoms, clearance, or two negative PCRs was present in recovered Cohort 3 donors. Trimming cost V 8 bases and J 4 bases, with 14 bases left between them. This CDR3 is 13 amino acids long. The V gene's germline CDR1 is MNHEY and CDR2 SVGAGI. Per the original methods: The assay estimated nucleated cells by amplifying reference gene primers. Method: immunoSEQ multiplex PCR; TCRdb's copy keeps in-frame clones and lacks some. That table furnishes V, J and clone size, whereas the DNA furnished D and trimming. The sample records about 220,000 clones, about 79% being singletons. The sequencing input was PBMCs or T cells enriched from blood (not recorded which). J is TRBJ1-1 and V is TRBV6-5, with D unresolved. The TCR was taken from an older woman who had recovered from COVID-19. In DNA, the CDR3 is TGTGCCAGCGGAGGGATTCCGGGCACTGAAGCTTTCTTT. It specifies CASGGIPGTEAFF.